These T cell receptor beta chains were read from a single sample in a study of blood T cell repertoires in COVID-19. Assay: immunoSEQ multiplex PCR; the TCRdb copy retains only in-frame clones and omits some. The repertoire holds approximately 250,000 clones, with 85% as singletons. Input material: PBMCs or T cells enriched from blood (not recorded which). The receptors were sampled from a woman between 45 and 65 years old with acute COVID-19. The CDR3 runs from the conserved cysteine through the conserved F or W. Fields, in order: V gene, clone size, J gene, D gene, CDR3 protein, CDR3 DNA. The D gene is left open where the match is weak. Size is omitted from some rows. Given values are once, few, many or a class for expanded clones.

V gene: TRBV4-3
clone size: NA
J gene: TRBJ2-7
D gene: NA
CDR3 protein: CASSGQTSYEQYF
CDR3 DNA: TGCGCCAGCAGCGGACAGACCTCCTACGAGCAGTACTTC

V gene: TRBV29-1
clone size: NA
J gene: TRBJ2-7
D gene: NA
CDR3 protein: CSVALGSYEQYF
CDR3 DNA: TGCAGCGTTGCCCTCGGGTCCTACGAGCAGTACTTC

V gene: TRBV3-1/TRBV3-2
clone size: NA
J gene: TRBJ2-5
D gene: TRBD2
CDR3 protein: CASSQDLLAGQETQYF
CDR3 DNA: TGTGCCAGCAGCCAAGATTTACTAGCGGGGCAAGAGACCCAGTACTTC

V gene: TRBV19
clone size: NA
J gene: TRBJ1-1
D gene: TRBD1
CDR3 protein: CASSSRGTGGNTEAFF
CDR3 DNA: TGTGCCAGTAGTTCCAGAGGGACAGGGGGAAACACTGAAGCTTTCTTT

V gene: TRBV6-2/TRBV6-3
clone size: NA
J gene: TRBJ1-1
D gene: TRBD1
CDR3 protein: CASIPPGTGDTEAFF
CDR3 DNA: TGTGCCAGCATCCCTCCCGGGACAGGGGACACTGAAGCTTTCTTT

V gene: TRBV9
clone size: NA
J gene: TRBJ2-1
D gene: TRBD1
CDR3 protein: CASSVPQGTGTYNEQFF
CDR3 DNA: TGTGCCAGCAGCGTACCCCAAGGGACAGGTACCTACAATGAGCAGTTCTTC

V gene: TRBV9
clone size: NA
J gene: TRBJ2-7
D gene: NA
CDR3 protein: CASSPPGQFYEQYF
CDR3 DNA: TGTGCCAGCAGCCCTCCGGGACAATTCTACGAGCAGTACTTC

V gene: TRBV27
clone size: NA
J gene: TRBJ1-5
D gene: NA
CDR3 protein: CASRRTRELGNQPQHF
CDR3 DNA: TGTGCCAGCAGGCGCACGCGCGAGTTGGGCAATCAGCCCCAGCATTTT

V gene: TRBV5-8
clone size: NA
J gene: TRBJ2-5
D gene: NA
CDR3 protein: CASSLETGAGETQYF
CDR3 DNA: TGTGCCAGCAGCTTGGAGACAGGTGCCGGAGAGACCCAGTACTTC

V gene: TRBV11-2
clone size: NA
J gene: TRBJ1-1
D gene: NA
CDR3 protein: CASSPHDRPTFF
CDR3 DNA: TGTGCCAGCAGCCCTCACGACAGACCAACTTTCTTT

V gene: TRBV3-1/TRBV3-2
clone size: NA
J gene: TRBJ1-2
D gene: NA
CDR3 protein: CASSSFRGYTF
CDR3 DNA: TGTGCCAGCAGCTCTTTTCGGGGCTACACCTTC

V gene: TRBV28
clone size: NA
J gene: TRBJ1-2
D gene: TRBD1
CDR3 protein: CASTQGADGYTF
CDR3 DNA: TGTGCCAGCACTCAGGGGGCGGATGGCTACACCTTC

V gene: TRBV18
clone size: NA
J gene: TRBJ2-5
D gene: TRBD2
CDR3 protein: CASSPPAGGLKETQYF
CDR3 DNA: TGTGCCAGCTCACCACCTGCGGGGGGGCTTAAAGAGACCCAGTACTTC

V gene: TRBV6-9
clone size: NA
J gene: TRBJ1-1
D gene: NA
CDR3 protein: CASSFDQVANTEAFF
CDR3 DNA: TGTGCCAGCAGTTTCGACCAGGTGGCGAACACTGAAGCTTTCTTT

V gene: TRBV30
clone size: NA
J gene: TRBJ1-2
D gene: NA
CDR3 protein: CAWSGRTLPLYGYTF
CDR3 DNA: TGTGCCTGGAGTGGGAGGACCCTACCCCTCTATGGCTACACCTTC

V gene: TRBV10-2
clone size: NA
J gene: TRBJ1-3
D gene: NA
CDR3 protein: CASSEPPKSSGNTIYF
CDR3 DNA: TGCGCCAGCAGTGAGCCACCCAAGAGCTCTGGAAACACCATATATTTT

V gene: TRBV6-5
clone size: NA
J gene: TRBJ1-2
D gene: TRBD1
CDR3 protein: CASRGQVPYGYTF
CDR3 DNA: TGTGCCAGCAGGGGACAGGTCCCCTATGGCTACACCTTC

V gene: TRBV5-6
clone size: NA
J gene: TRBJ2-5
D gene: TRBD1
CDR3 protein: CASSQGAWETQYF
CDR3 DNA: TGTGCCAGCAGTCAGGGGGCTTGGGAGACCCAGTACTTC

V gene: TRBV6-1
clone size: many
J gene: TRBJ1-1
D gene: TRBD1
CDR3 protein: CASSDLGGGGWGWDTEAFF
CDR3 DNA: TGTGCCAGCAGTGACCTCGGAGGGGGCGGTTGGGGTTGGGACACTGAAGCTTTCTTT

V gene: TRBV5-1
clone size: NA
J gene: TRBJ2-7
D gene: TRBD1
CDR3 protein: CASSLVPGQHYEQYF
CDR3 DNA: TGCGCCAGCAGCTTGGTCCCGGGACAGCACTACGAGCAGTACTTC

V gene: TRBV5-1
clone size: NA
J gene: TRBJ2-7
D gene: NA
CDR3 protein: CASSPTFPRGTYEQYF
CDR3 DNA: TGCGCCAGCAGTCCTACTTTTCCTCGGGGGACCTACGAGCAGTACTTC

V gene: TRBV5-1
clone size: once
J gene: TRBJ2-5
D gene: NA
CDR3 protein: CASSSRGGGETQYF
CDR3 DNA: TGCGCCAGCAGCTCTAGAGGGGGTGGCGAGACCCAGTACTTC

V gene: TRBV9
clone size: few
J gene: TRBJ1-2
D gene: NA
CDR3 protein: CASSVGGENGGYTF
CDR3 DNA: TGTGCCAGCAGCGTAGGAGGTGAAAACGGGGGCTACACCTTC

V gene: TRBV6-1
clone size: NA
J gene: TRBJ2-5
D gene: TRBD1
CDR3 protein: CASSEGTGVETQYF
CDR3 DNA: TGTGCCAGCAGTGAAGGGACAGGGGTAGAGACCCAGTACTTC

V gene: TRBV7-9
clone size: NA
J gene: TRBJ1-1
D gene: TRBD1
CDR3 protein: CASSSTTGTENF
CDR3 DNA: TGTGCCAGCAGCTCCACCACCGGGACAGAAAACTTT

V gene: TRBV7-9
clone size: NA
J gene: TRBJ2-7
D gene: NA
CDR3 protein: CASSLPIGGISYEQYF
CDR3 DNA: TGTGCCAGCAGCCTACCTATTGGAGGGATCTCCTACGAGCAGTACTTC

V gene: TRBV18
clone size: NA
J gene: TRBJ1-1
D gene: TRBD1
CDR3 protein: CASSDRGTEAFF
CDR3 DNA: TGTGCCAGCTCCGACAGGGGAACTGAAGCTTTCTTT

V gene: TRBV4-2
clone size: NA
J gene: TRBJ1-4
D gene: TRBD1
CDR3 protein: CASSLSSQGVANEKLFF
CDR3 DNA: TGTGCCAGCAGCCTATCCTCCCAGGGGGTTGCTAATGAAAAACTGTTTTTT

V gene: TRBV5-6
clone size: NA
J gene: TRBJ2-3
D gene: NA
CDR3 protein: CASSLATGSTDTQYF
CDR3 DNA: TGTGCCAGCAGCCTCGCAACAGGGTCTACAGATACGCAGTATTTT

V gene: TRBV5-4
clone size: NA
J gene: TRBJ1-3
D gene: NA
CDR3 protein: CASQLQGSGGNTIYF
CDR3 DNA: TGTGCCAGCCAATTGCAGGGTAGTGGTGGAAACACCATATATTTT

V gene: TRBV23-1
clone size: NA
J gene: TRBJ1-6
D gene: NA
CDR3 protein: CASSQSDGLNSPLHF
CDR3 DNA: TGCGCCAGCAGTCAATCGGACGGACTTAATTCACCCCTCCACTTT